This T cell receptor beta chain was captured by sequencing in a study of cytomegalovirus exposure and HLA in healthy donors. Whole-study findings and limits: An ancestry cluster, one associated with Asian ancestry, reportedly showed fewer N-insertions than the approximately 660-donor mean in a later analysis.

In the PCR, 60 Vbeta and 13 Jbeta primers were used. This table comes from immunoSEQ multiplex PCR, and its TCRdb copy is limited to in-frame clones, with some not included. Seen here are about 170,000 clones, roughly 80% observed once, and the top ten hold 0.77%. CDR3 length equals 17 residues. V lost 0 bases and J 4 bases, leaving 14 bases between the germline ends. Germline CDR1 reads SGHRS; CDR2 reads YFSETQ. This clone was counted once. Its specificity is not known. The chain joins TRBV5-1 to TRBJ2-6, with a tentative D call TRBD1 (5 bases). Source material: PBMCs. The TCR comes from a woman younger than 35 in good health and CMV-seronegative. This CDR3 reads CASSLGRSGPGANVLTF. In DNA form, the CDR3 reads TGCGCCAGCAGCTTGGGTCGGTCAGGGCCGGGGGCCAACGTCCTGACTTTC.